This T cell receptor beta chain was recorded in a study of T cell repertoires in cytomegalovirus infection. Turning to the study itself: Indications came from public TCR beta signatures; they pointed to CMV infection and to a matching HLA type. Study conclusions and caveats: HLA-C-restricted CMV-specific TCR beta clonotypes prevailed in the ex vivo response.

Concerning this clonotype itself: Antigen specificity is unknown.

Trimming cost V 8 bases and J 5 bases, with 19 bases left between them. The germline gives CDR1 MNHEY, CDR2 SVGEGT. The length of the CDR3 is 15 residues. Using its own MiXCR run on the reads, TCRdb lists one record per CDR3 protein. The table includes more than 400,000 distinct CDR3 sequences, about 26% detected once. The clonotype was recovered from a human donor in good health (CMV status not recorded). Some clones in this sample may be carry-over from other donors' samples. What was sequenced was PBMCs. The chain carries TRBV6-2 or TRBV6-3 and TRBJ2-1, with a tentative D call TRBD2 (6 bases). CDR3: CASHSWGVVHNEQFF. CDR3 bases: TGTGCCAGCCACTCCTGGGGGGTTGTCCACAATGAGCAGTTCTTC.